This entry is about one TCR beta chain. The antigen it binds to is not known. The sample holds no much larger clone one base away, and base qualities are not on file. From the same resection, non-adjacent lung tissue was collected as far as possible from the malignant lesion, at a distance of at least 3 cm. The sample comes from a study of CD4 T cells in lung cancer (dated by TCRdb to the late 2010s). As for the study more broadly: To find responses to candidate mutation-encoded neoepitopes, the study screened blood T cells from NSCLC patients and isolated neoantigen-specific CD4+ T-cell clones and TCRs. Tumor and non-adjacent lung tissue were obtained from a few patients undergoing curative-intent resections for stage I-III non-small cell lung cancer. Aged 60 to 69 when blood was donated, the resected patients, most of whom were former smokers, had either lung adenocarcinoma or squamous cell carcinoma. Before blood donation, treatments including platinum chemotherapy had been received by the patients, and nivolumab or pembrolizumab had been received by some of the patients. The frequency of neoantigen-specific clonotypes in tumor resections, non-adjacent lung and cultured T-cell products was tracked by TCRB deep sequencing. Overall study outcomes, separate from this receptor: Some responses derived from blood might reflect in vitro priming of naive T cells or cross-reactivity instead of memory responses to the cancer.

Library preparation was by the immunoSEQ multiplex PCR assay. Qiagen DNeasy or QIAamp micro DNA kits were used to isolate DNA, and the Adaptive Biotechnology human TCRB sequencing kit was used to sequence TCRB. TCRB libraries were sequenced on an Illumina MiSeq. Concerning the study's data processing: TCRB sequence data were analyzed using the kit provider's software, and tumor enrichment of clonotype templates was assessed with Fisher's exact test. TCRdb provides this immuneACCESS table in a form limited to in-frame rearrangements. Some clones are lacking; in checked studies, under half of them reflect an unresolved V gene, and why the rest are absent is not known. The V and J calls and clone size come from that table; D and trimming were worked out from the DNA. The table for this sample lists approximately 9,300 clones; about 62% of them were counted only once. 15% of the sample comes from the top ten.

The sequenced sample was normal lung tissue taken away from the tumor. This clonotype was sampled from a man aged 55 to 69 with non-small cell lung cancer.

CDR3 loop: CASRREVENIQYF. The DNA sequence is TGTGCCAGCAGGCGGGAGGTAGAAAACATTCAGTACTTC. Recombination connected TRBV5-4 to TRBJ2-4, with 8 bases in between that match TRBD2. V is trimmed back by 5 bases and J by 5 bases, and the junction contains 3 bases that no gene match accounts for. The CDR3, from cysteine to phenylalanine, totals 13 residues. CDR3 DNA only is kept here, 39 bases in frame from base 1. CDR1 and CDR2 are read off the germline V gene (reference sequence) as SGHNT and YYREEE.